The present T cell receptor beta chain was sequenced within a study of T cell responses to AZD1222 COVID-19 vaccine. This clone was found a few times. Method: immunoSEQ multiplex PCR; TCRdb's copy keeps in-frame clones and lacks some. The repertoire has 85,000 to 130,000 clones, about nine tenths of them found once; the top ten carry roughly 20%. CDR3 length: 14 residues. V was pared by 2 bases and J by 6 bases, with 15 bases between. Germline V gives CDR1 SGHNT, CDR2 YYREEE (reference sequence). The TCR sequence derives from an adult in good health. The sample was peripheral blood, taken on day 0 of AZD1222 vaccination. The rearrangement links TRBV5-4 to TRBJ2-7; weak D call: TRBD2 (7 bases). The CDR3 protein is CASSLPRRGPEQYF. The CDR3 DNA is TGTGCCAGCAGCTTACCGCGGCGGGGGCCCGAGCAGTACTTC.